A single T cell receptor (beta chain) is shown here with its context. No antigen is known for it. Time point indicated: baseline pretreatment blood. Sample treatment: 15 Gy SBRT to primary tumor, nephrectomy 4 weeks later. Serial blood draws occurred at baseline and 2 and 4 weeks post-SBRT. These data are taken from a study of radiation and T cells in renal cell carcinoma. Some clones are missing from TCRdb's copy, which holds only in-frame ones; the method was immunoSEQ multiplex PCR. The table has tens of thousands of clones, under 90% seen once; the top ten hold roughly 6.1%. Study-wide findings and caveats: From baseline, blood top tumor clonotypes peaked at 2 weeks post-radiation.

This CDR3 has 15 amino acids. Per germline, CDR1 SEHNR and CDR2 FQNEAQ (reference sequence). V lost 5 bases, J lost 5 bases, and 18 bases lay in between. The V call is TRBV7-9, the J call TRBJ2-5; the D gene is possibly TRBD2 (6 bases). The sequence came from a man between 60 and 75 years old with renal cell carcinoma. The material was blood, obtained from a patient whose treatment included radiotherapy and nephrectomy. Written as DNA, the CDR3 is TGTGCCAGCAGCCCCTTCGGGGGTTGGGAGGAGACCCAGTACTTC. This sequence encodes CASSPFGGWEETQYF.